The sequence of this T cell receptor beta chain was determined in a study of PD-1 blockade in classical Hodgkin lymphoma. Comment on this clone: Its target is unknown.

The method was immunoSEQ multiplex PCR; TCRdb's version includes in-frame clones alone and lacks a portion of them. The sample lists some 63,000 clones; around nine tenths were seen once. All the patients suffered relapse after autologous stem cell transplantation, and brentuximab vedotin exposure differed. Findings and limits, study-wide: It was reported that newly diagnosed patients had less baseline TCR diversity than healthy donors.

Germline-derived CDR1 and CDR2 are ENHRY and SYGVKD. CDR3 length: 13 residues. The V gene lost 6 bases and the J gene lost 0 bases, with 6 bases spanning the gap. Sequencing used peripheral blood mononuclear cells (PBMCs), obtained at baseline. V is TRBV10-3 and J is TRBJ1-3; D call uncertain. The clonotype comes from a human donor with classical Hodgkin lymphoma. This chain's CDR3 is CAISGLSGNTIYF. The CDR3 DNA follows: TGTGCCATCAGCGGGCTCTCTGGAAACACCATATATTTT.